This T cell receptor beta chain was identified in a study of CD8+ T cells in alopecia areata listed by TCRdb under 2018. Looking at the study overall: Treated patients were enrolled in an open-label pilot trial of oral tofacitinib at 5 to 10 mg twice daily for moderate-to-severe alopecia areata. Biopsies were taken from tofacitinib-treated patients at baseline and at 4 and 24 weeks of treatment, and a later scalp biopsy was taken in several of the tofacitinib-treated patients. TCRbeta CDR3 regions were amplified by immunoSEQ multiplex PCR using 35 Vbeta forward and 13 Jbeta reverse primers. Tofacitinib was given for 6 to 18 months, followed by 6 months of follow-up off drug to assess delayed response and recurrence. Scalp clonality was compared across normal scalp (n=4), patchy alopecia areata scalp (n=8), and alopecia totalis/universalis scalp (n=8). High-throughput TCRbeta sequencing was used to examine T cell clonal expansion in alopecia areata in both the C3H/HeJ mouse model and human patients. Scalp tissue and sorted CD4+ and CD8+ peripheral blood T cells from patchy and totalis/universalis alopecia areata patients and from healthy controls were covered by human TCRbeta sequencing. RNA was extracted with the PAXgene miRNA kit for fixed scalp, the miRNeasy kit for PBMCs, and the RNeasy kit for mouse skin. The SALT score, which quantifies the percentage of affected scalp surface area, was used to measure disease severity in treated patients.

As to this clone: Its specific antigen is unknown. Within one base of it there is no much larger clone, and no base qualities were kept.

The library came from the immunoSEQ multiplex PCR assay. For TCR sequencing, RNA was extracted from every sample and reverse transcribed into cDNA to serve as template. First-strand cDNA was synthesized with SuperScript III using a 2:1 mix of oligo-dT and random hexamers. Amplification bias was assessed with a synthetic immune receptor repertoire, and residual bias was removed computationally. Regarding the original processing steps: After raw reads were preprocessed to remove errors, the CDR3 was defined following IMGT conventions as running from the conserved cysteine to phenylalanine. Clonality was computed by normalizing Shannon entropy by log2 of the number of productive unique TCRs and subtracting the result from 1. Whether each scalp clone was CD4 or CD8 was inferred by checking scalp TCRbeta sequences against the CD4 and CD8 repertoires from sorted blood. As stored in TCRdb, this immuneACCESS dataset retains in-frame rearrangements with V and J assigned. A fraction of the clones does not appear; measured against another copy, unresolved V genes explain less than half of the discrepancy, and the remainder lacks a known reason. D and trimming come from the DNA, and the V and J calls and clone size come from that table. This sample holds just over 150,000 clones; 50% to 70% were observed only once. Roughly 0.91% of the sample lies in the top ten.

Per the publication, the time point label means: about four weeks on oral tofacitinib. The treatment or condition label, as the study defines it: oral pan-JAK inhibitor, 5-10 mg twice daily. Lesional scalp punch biopsies and peripheral blood were obtained from alopecia areata patients. PBMCs were isolated by density centrifugation and stained for CD3, CD4 and CD8, after which CD4+ and CD8+ T cells were sorted on a FACSAria. Trimming removed 4 bases from V and 5 bases from J, leaving 8 bases between the germline ends. For CDR1 and CDR2, the germline V gene (reference sequence) lists GTSNPN and SVGIG. The CDR3 sequence holds 11 residues, the cysteine and phenylalanine included. This entry keeps only the CDR3 DNA: 33 bases, framed from base 1. Beyond this particular receptor, the publication reports: Lesional scalp, especially in alopecia totalis/universalis, showed higher clonality and more expanded CD8+ clones than normal scalp, suggesting antigenic drive. Because the treated cohort was small and had just a single nonresponder, larger studies are needed to establish links between baseline CD8+ expansion and response. TCR sequences shared between patients were less clear than in mice, possibly partly because of HLA diversity in the patient population. During tofacitinib treatment, many expanded lesional clones remained in scalp and blood, and this persistence may partly explain relapse after treatment is stopped. Scalp TCR repertoire analysis is complicated because resident alphabeta T cells in normal human skin are also sequenced, whereas mouse skin is dominated by gammadelta T cells. Tofacitinib significantly decreased scalp clonality and the number of expanded CD8+ clones among the top 100 scalp clones.

In this chain, TRBV30 is recombined with TRBJ1-1, with no D gene named confidently. The sample in question was CD4+ T cells sorted from blood, obtained at week 4, from a patient treated with tofacitinib. The receptor was isolated from a human donor with alopecia areata. Here is the DNA: TGTGCCTGGATCGAAGGGACTGAAGCTTTCTTT. Its coded protein is CAWIEGTEAFF.